A single sample is the source of the 10 T cell receptor beta chains below, sequenced in a study of early T cells in non-severe SARS-CoV-2 infection. TCRdb re-called the 5' RACE reads through MiXCR, storing one row per CDR3 protein. Of about 52,000 distinct CDR3 sequences in the sample, over 7% were seen once. Sequencing was done on a sample of whole blood. These receptors were taken from an adult who was a healthcare worker with PCR-confirmed SARS-CoV-2 infection or an uninfected control (not recorded which).

In its sample, this clonotype was seen a few times. The V call is TRBV5-4, the J call TRBJ1-6; 7 nucleotides match TRBD1. The CDR3 length is 15 residues. V trimming: 5 bases; J trimming: 6 bases; junction bases outside the gene matches: 8. CDR1 is SGHNT and CDR2 is YYREEE in the germline V gene (reference sequence). The CDR3 sequence is CASSPTGPSNSPLHF. DNA of the CDR3: TGTGCCAGCAGTCCGACAGGGCCTAGTAATTCACCCCTCCACTTT.

The chain carries TRBV5-4 and TRBJ1-2, with D perhaps TRBD1 (6 bases). V lost 0 bases to trimming and J lost 4 bases, with 7 bases between them. This CDR3 comprises 13 residues. The germline V gene has CDR1 SGHNT and CDR2 YYREEE (reference sequence). The CDR3 region is CASSLGTAYGYTF. Here the CDR3 DNA reads TGTGCCAGCAGCTTGGGGACAGCCTATGGCTACACCTTC.

There are a few counts of this clonotype. Here the CDR3 reads CASSAGGPPYEQYF. The CDR3 nucleotides read TGTGCCAGCAGCGCAGGGGGCCCTCCCTACGAGCAGTACTTC. The J gene is TRBJ2-7, the V gene TRBV11-2; TRBD1 agrees at 8 bases. Trimming took 5 bases from V and 2 from J; bases not matched to a gene: 5. CDR1 and CDR2 (germline): SGHAT, FQNNGV. The CDR3 totals 14 residues.

This clonotype was found many times. The genes are TRBV5-1 and TRBJ1-2; 9 bases fit TRBD1. The trim removed 3 bases at V and 5 bases at J, leaving 11 bases unmatched. Germline values: CDR1 SGHRS, CDR2 YFSETQ. The length of the CDR3 is 16 residues. The CDR3 sequence: CASSSSLGQGKYGYTF. The CDR3 DNA follows: TGCGCCAGCAGCTCCTCCCTTGGACAGGGGAAGTATGGCTACACCTTC.

This chain links TRBV7-6 with TRBJ2-7, with 8 bases that match TRBD1. Germline V lookup: CDR1 SGHVS, CDR2 FNYEAQ. V lost 0 bases and J lost 3; bases outside the gene matches: 7. The CDR3 covers 16 residues. CDR3 in DNA: TGTGCCAGCAGCTTAGCCCTGACAGGGGAGGACTACGAGCAGTACTTC. Translation gives CASSLALTGEDYEQYF.

This clonotype has a handful of counts. This chain connects TRBV7-2 to TRBJ2-7, with TRBD1 identical over 8 bases. CDR3 length equals 14 residues. The V gene end was trimmed by 5 bases and the J gene end by 3 bases; junction bases not matched to a gene: 6. The germline gives CDR1 SGHTA, CDR2 FQGNSA. Written as DNA, the CDR3 is TGTGCCAGCAGCAGACAGGGGAAGGACTACGAGCAGTACTTC. This codes for CASSRQGKDYEQYF.

The chain's CDR3 is CASSFTGSSYNEQFF. CDR3 in DNA: TGTGCCAGCAGCTTCACAGGGAGCTCCTACAATGAGCAGTTCTTC. The chain has TRBV7-6 and TRBJ2-1; weak D call: TRBD1 (6 bases). Between the trimmed V and J ends, which lost 3 bases and 0 bases, there was a span of 9 bases. The CDR3 covers 15 residues. Germline loops: CDR1 SGHVS, CDR2 FNYEAQ.

The table lists this clonotype with many counts. The chain is built from TRBV3-1 and TRBJ2-3; D is possibly TRBD2 (5 bases). Trimming stripped 4 bases from V and 2 bases from J, with 19 bases between. This CDR3 comprises 17 residues. Germline V gene lookup returns CDR1 LGHDT and CDR2 YNNKEL (reference sequence). CDR3 bases: TGTGCCAGCAGCCCACCTCGGGGTAGCGCCCACACAGATACGCAGTATTTT. It encodes CASSPPRGSAHTDTQYF.

There are many counts of this clonotype. The rearrangement links TRBV3-1 to TRBJ1-1; D unresolved. Between the trimmed V and J ends, which lost 0 bases and 4 bases, there was a span of 15 bases. Germline V CDR1 and CDR2: LGHDT, YNNKEL (reference sequence). The CDR3 runs to 16 residues. The CDR3 DNA follows: TGTGCCAGCAGCCAAGATCAAAGCGGGAGGTTCACTGAAGCTTTCTTT. Translating it yields CASSQDQSGRFTEAFF.

The gene calls are TRBV6-2 or TRBV6-3 and TRBJ2-7; D is uncertain. Germline assignment: CDR1 MNHEY and CDR2 SVGEGT. This CDR3 spans 13 amino acids. V was trimmed by 4 bases and J by 2 bases, leaving 9 bases between them. The CDR3 sequence is CASSFGFTYEQYF. The CDR3, as DNA: TGTGCCAGCAGTTTTGGGTTTACCTACGAGCAGTACTTC.